The present TCR beta chain was sequenced within a study of T cell responses to AZD1222 COVID-19 vaccine. TCRdb keeps only in-frame clones here, not all; method: immunoSEQ multiplex PCR. The profile covers 150,000 to 200,000 clones, with 80% to 90% appearing a single time and around 6.4% taken by the ten largest. Findings and limits, study-wide: Two AZD1222 administrations were followed by greater Spike-specific TCR breadth and depth.

J gave up 0 bases and V 1 base, and 4 bases lay outside the gene matches. CDR1 is MNHEY and CDR2 is SMNVEV in the germline V gene (reference sequence). The CDR3 spans 18 residues. As to this clone: What it binds is not known.

This clonotype was obtained from an adult in good health. The rearrangement uses TRBV27 and TRBJ2-3; 13 nucleotides match TRBD2. Source: peripheral blood, taken on day 0 of AZD1222 vaccination. The CDR3: CASSLLGTSGVSTDTQYF. The DNA of the CDR3 is TGTGCCAGCAGTTTATTGGGGACTAGCGGGGTAAGCACAGATACGCAGTATTTT.